This TCR beta chain was profiled in a study of shared clonotypes between healthy human individuals. Whole-study results and caveats: Several donors shared 5% to 5.5% of their naive CD4 clonotypes.

The V segment lost 0 bases and the J segment 7 bases; nucleotides outside the gene matches: 10. Germline V CDR1 and CDR2: KGHSH, LQKENI. The CDR3 loop spans 17 amino acids. Deep-level running was used for the assay. Each PCR replicate from the sorted subsets contained about 180 ng DNA, which is tens of thousands of T cell genomes. Repertoires were generated with immunoSEQ multiplex PCR, while TCRdb's copy carries only in-frame clones and drops some. The data show over 700,000 clones, roughly 72% seen once. Worth noting for this clone: As yet, its antigen is unknown.

This receptor was obtained from a woman in her twenties or thirties in good health. V and J are TRBV18 and TRBJ2-2; 8 bases align to TRBD2. The sequencing input was memory CD4+ T cells sorted from blood. The subset is: CD45RA-negative fraction. Written as DNA, the CDR3 is TGTGCCAGCTCACCACCTTTACTAGCGGCGGCGGGCGGGGAGCTGTTTTTT. Its translation: CASSPPLLAAAGGELFF.